This T cell receptor beta chain is from a study of cytomegalovirus exposure and HLA in healthy donors. This clone appeared once. With 60 Vbeta and 13 Jbeta primers, the PCR was carried out. Clones were sequenced by immunoSEQ multiplex PCR, and TCRdb holds only the in-frame ones, with some missing. The sample records around 180,000 clones, about 80% being singletons. CDR1 and CDR2 (germline): SGHAT, FQNNGV. Deletions cut 0 bases from V and 4 bases from J, with 4 bases between. The CDR3 has 13 amino acids. The rearrangement joins TRBV11-2 to TRBJ1-5; D gene unclear. The TCR was taken from a woman aged 18-30 years in good health and CMV-seropositive. Sequenced: PBMCs. CDR3 bases: TGTGCCAGCAGCTTAGAACGGAATCAGCCCCAGCATTTT. Its translation is CASSLERNQPQHF.